The 16 T cell receptor beta chains reported below all come from one sample, sequenced in a study of cytomegalovirus exposure and HLA in healthy donors. The PCR had 60 Vbeta and 13 Jbeta primers. The table came from immunoSEQ multiplex PCR; TCRdb's copy has only in-frame clones and leaves some out. The sample lists about 100,000 clones; approximately 68% were seen once. Sequencing used PBMCs. Receptors were obtained from a woman aged 18-30 years in good health and CMV-seropositive.

This clone was observed a few times. V is TRBV7-8 and J is TRBJ2-7, with TRBD2 identical over 13 bases. Germline CDR1 and CDR2: SGHVS and FQNEAQ. The V gene end was trimmed by 5 bases and the J gene end by 5 bases; junction bases not matched to a gene: 9. CDR3 length: 16 residues. Here the CDR3 DNA reads TGTGCCAGCAGCGTCCTAGGACTAGCGGGAGTCCACGAGCAGTACTTC. Translating gives CASSVLGLAGVHEQYF.

The chain joins TRBV7-8 to TRBJ2-7; D may be TRBD1 (6 bases). The CDR3 has 13 amino acids. V lost 3 bases, J lost 6 bases, and 12 bases lay in between. Germline CDR1 is SGHVS and CDR2 is FQNEAQ. Here the CDR3 reads CASSFSQGGEQYF. The CDR3 DNA reads as TGTGCCAGCAGCTTTTCACAGGGTGGCGAGCAGTACTTC.

The V call is TRBV5-1, the J call TRBJ2-1; D unresolved. This CDR3 is built from 14 residues. V was trimmed by 0 bases and J by 8 bases, leaving 12 bases between them. The germline CDR1 and CDR2 sequences are SGHRS and YFSETQ. CDR3 region: CASSLASQSDEQFF. The DNA of the CDR3 is TGCGCCAGCAGCTTGGCCTCCCAGAGCGATGAGCAGTTCTTC.

J is TRBJ2-1 and V is TRBV7-3; 7 nucleotides align to TRBD2. The trim removed 5 bases at V and 0 bases at J, leaving 7 bases unmatched. From germline, CDR1 is SGHTA and CDR2 FQGTGA. The CDR3 length is 16 residues. The DNA of the CDR3 is TGTGCCAGCAGCCCCGAGCGGGGTAGCTCCTACAATGAGCAGTTCTTC. It encodes CASSPERGSSYNEQFF.

This chain joins TRBV5-1 and TRBJ1-2; 10 nucleotides line up with TRBD1. After removal of 2 bases from V and 5 bases from J, the junction contained 6 bases not matched to a gene. The CDR3 runs to 15 residues. CDR1 and CDR2 from the germline V gene are SGHRS and YFSETQ. The CDR3 nucleotides are TGCGCCAGCAGCTTTGACAGGGGGCAAAAGTATGGCTACACCTTC. This sequence encodes CASSFDRGQKYGYTF.

This clone was seen more than once but under ten times. The V call is TRBV7-6, the J call TRBJ2-5, with TRBD2 matching 8 bases. J gave up 5 bases and V 5 bases, and 7 bases lay outside the gene matches. CDR3 length: 14 amino acids. Per germline, CDR1 SGHVS and CDR2 FNYEAQ. The CDR3 DNA sequence: TGTGCCAGCAGCCCCAGCGGGAGTGGGGAGACCCAGTACTTC. This gives the protein CASSPSGSGETQYF.

Only one count was recorded for this clone. The chain is built from TRBV7-8 and TRBJ1-4; weak D call: TRBD1 (5 bases). Germline V gene data show CDR1 as SGHVS and CDR2 as FQNEAQ. Trimming left V 3 bases short and J 3 bases short, with 11 bases between. This CDR3 is built from 15 residues. CDR3 sequence reads: CASSFRRGSNEKLFF. The CDR3 coding sequence is TGTGCCAGCAGCTTCAGGCGGGGGTCTAATGAAAAACTGTTTTTT.

The chain is built from TRBV9 and TRBJ1-1; D call uncertain. Per the germline V gene, CDR1 is SGDLS and CDR2 is YYNGEE. This CDR3 comprises 16 residues. Trimming stripped 2 bases from V and 0 bases from J, with 14 bases between. CDR3 nucleotides: TGTGCCAGCAGCGTCGCCCCGACCGGGGTGAACACTGAAGCTTTCTTT. It specifies CASSVAPTGVNTEAFF.

This chain joins TRBV28 and TRBJ2-7; perhaps TRBD1 as D (6 bases). The germline CDR1 and CDR2 sequences are MDHEN and SYDVKM. The germline V and J ends were trimmed by 3 bases and 6 bases, with 18 bases remaining between them. The CDR3 is made up of 15 amino acids. The CDR3 here is CASSFAPRSDSEQYF. The CDR3 DNA follows: TGTGCCAGCAGTTTTGCCCCCCGGTCGGACAGCGAGCAGTACTTC.

The J gene is TRBJ2-3, the V gene TRBV7-2; 10 nucleotides align to TRBD2. In germline, CDR1 is SGHTA, CDR2 FQGNSA. CDR3 length: 16 residues. With 4 bases clipped from V and 2 bases from J, the junction kept 6 bases outside the gene matches. The CDR3 nucleotides read TGTGCCAGCAGCTCTCCCGGACTAGCGGACACAGATACGCAGTATTTT. As protein: CASSSPGLADTDTQYF. Drawing the rest from reference TRBV7-2 and TRBJ2-3, the complete variable domain is GAGVSQSPSNKVTEKGKDVELRCDPISGHTALYWYRQSLGQGLEFLIYFQGNSAPDKSGLPSDRFSAERTGGSVSTLTIQRTQQEDSAVYLCASSSPGLADTDTQYFGPGTRLTVL.

The rearrangement links TRBV15 to TRBJ2-6; D possibly corresponds to TRBD2 (6 bases). Germline lookup yields CDR1 LNHNV and CDR2 YYDKDF (reference sequence). This CDR3 contains 16 residues. V shed 3 bases and J shed 1 base, with 10 bases lying between them. CDR3 sequence reads: CATSSERGSGANVLTF. The CDR3 DNA is TGTGCCACCAGCAGCGAACGGGGGTCTGGGGCCAACGTCCTGACTTTC.

This clone was counted between two and nine times. The chain is built from TRBV27 and TRBJ2-7; TRBD2 aligns across 8 bases. This CDR3 comprises 13 residues. The germline V gene encodes CDR1 MNHEY and CDR2 SMNVEV (reference sequence). Unmatched junction bases numbered 1, after V lost 3 bases and J lost 3 bases. DNA of the CDR3: TGTGCCAGCAGTTTGCGGGGGGTCTACGAGCAGTACTTC. Protein: CASSLRGVYEQYF.

This chain uses TRBV4-1 with TRBJ2-3; no clear D gene. The germline CDR1 and CDR2 sequences are MGHRA and YSYEKL. The germline V and J ends were trimmed by 1 base and 6 bases, with 8 bases remaining between them. The CDR3 is 13 residues long. The chain's CDR3 is CASSQVVLDTQYF. The DNA of the CDR3 is TGCGCCAGCAGCCAAGTGGTACTGGATACGCAGTATTTT.

The chain has TRBV5-5 and TRBJ2-7, with 10 nucleotides matching TRBD2. The CDR3 loop spans 15 amino acids. Germline V gene sequence: CDR1 SGHKS, CDR2 YYEKEE (reference sequence). The J segment lost 2 bases and the V segment lost 1 base, leaving 3 bases of the junction unmatched. CDR3 in amino acids: CASSLSLAGTYEQYF. The CDR3 bases are TGTGCCAGCAGCTTGTCACTAGCGGGGACCTACGAGCAGTACTTC.

The chain joins TRBV7-9 to TRBJ1-1; no definite D call. The germline V gene has CDR1 SEHNR and CDR2 FQNEAQ (reference sequence). The CDR3 loop spans 16 amino acids. V was cut by 1 base and J by 9 bases, with 21 bases left in between. This CDR3 is CASSLVTDPANGKAFF. The CDR3 DNA follows: TGTGCCAGCAGCTTAGTCACAGATCCGGCCAACGGAAAAGCTTTCTTT.

J is TRBJ1-2 and V is TRBV5-1, with 7 bases lining up with TRBD1. Germline V gene lookup returns CDR1 SGHRS and CDR2 YFSETQ. The CDR3 length is 16 residues. V lost 0 bases to trimming and J lost 4 bases; unmatched junction nucleotides: 9. The CDR3 region is CASSLGSTGQGYGYTF. CDR3 bases: TGCGCCAGCAGCTTGGGATCGACAGGGCAGGGCTATGGCTACACCTTC.